This TCR beta chain originates from a study of T cell responses to AZD1222 COVID-19 vaccine. Turning to the study itself: Both about-4-week and about-12-week second-dose recipients were combined.

Libraries were prepared by immunoSEQ multiplex PCR; TCRdb keeps only in-frame clonotypes and omits some of them. The table records over 65,000 clones, approximately 87% of them present only once. Study results and limitations: The study reported that nearly half of spike-specific TCRs target unmutated variant regions. Spike-specific TCR repertoires showed rising breadth and depth after two AZD1222 doses.

This clone was counted only a few times. Its specificity is not known. Looked up from germline, CDR1 is SGDLS and CDR2 is YYNGEE. With 1 base removed from V and 3 bases from J, the gap between germline ends came to 25 bases. The CDR3 has 19 residues. J is TRBJ1-1 and V is TRBV9, with no clear D. The source material was peripheral blood, sampled on day 0 of AZD1222 vaccination. This receptor was taken from an adult in good health. In nucleotides, the CDR3 is TGTGCCAGCAGCGTACCTTACCCCGGATACGGGCCTACCGACACTGAAGCTTTCTTT. It codes for CASSVPYPGYGPTDTEAFF.